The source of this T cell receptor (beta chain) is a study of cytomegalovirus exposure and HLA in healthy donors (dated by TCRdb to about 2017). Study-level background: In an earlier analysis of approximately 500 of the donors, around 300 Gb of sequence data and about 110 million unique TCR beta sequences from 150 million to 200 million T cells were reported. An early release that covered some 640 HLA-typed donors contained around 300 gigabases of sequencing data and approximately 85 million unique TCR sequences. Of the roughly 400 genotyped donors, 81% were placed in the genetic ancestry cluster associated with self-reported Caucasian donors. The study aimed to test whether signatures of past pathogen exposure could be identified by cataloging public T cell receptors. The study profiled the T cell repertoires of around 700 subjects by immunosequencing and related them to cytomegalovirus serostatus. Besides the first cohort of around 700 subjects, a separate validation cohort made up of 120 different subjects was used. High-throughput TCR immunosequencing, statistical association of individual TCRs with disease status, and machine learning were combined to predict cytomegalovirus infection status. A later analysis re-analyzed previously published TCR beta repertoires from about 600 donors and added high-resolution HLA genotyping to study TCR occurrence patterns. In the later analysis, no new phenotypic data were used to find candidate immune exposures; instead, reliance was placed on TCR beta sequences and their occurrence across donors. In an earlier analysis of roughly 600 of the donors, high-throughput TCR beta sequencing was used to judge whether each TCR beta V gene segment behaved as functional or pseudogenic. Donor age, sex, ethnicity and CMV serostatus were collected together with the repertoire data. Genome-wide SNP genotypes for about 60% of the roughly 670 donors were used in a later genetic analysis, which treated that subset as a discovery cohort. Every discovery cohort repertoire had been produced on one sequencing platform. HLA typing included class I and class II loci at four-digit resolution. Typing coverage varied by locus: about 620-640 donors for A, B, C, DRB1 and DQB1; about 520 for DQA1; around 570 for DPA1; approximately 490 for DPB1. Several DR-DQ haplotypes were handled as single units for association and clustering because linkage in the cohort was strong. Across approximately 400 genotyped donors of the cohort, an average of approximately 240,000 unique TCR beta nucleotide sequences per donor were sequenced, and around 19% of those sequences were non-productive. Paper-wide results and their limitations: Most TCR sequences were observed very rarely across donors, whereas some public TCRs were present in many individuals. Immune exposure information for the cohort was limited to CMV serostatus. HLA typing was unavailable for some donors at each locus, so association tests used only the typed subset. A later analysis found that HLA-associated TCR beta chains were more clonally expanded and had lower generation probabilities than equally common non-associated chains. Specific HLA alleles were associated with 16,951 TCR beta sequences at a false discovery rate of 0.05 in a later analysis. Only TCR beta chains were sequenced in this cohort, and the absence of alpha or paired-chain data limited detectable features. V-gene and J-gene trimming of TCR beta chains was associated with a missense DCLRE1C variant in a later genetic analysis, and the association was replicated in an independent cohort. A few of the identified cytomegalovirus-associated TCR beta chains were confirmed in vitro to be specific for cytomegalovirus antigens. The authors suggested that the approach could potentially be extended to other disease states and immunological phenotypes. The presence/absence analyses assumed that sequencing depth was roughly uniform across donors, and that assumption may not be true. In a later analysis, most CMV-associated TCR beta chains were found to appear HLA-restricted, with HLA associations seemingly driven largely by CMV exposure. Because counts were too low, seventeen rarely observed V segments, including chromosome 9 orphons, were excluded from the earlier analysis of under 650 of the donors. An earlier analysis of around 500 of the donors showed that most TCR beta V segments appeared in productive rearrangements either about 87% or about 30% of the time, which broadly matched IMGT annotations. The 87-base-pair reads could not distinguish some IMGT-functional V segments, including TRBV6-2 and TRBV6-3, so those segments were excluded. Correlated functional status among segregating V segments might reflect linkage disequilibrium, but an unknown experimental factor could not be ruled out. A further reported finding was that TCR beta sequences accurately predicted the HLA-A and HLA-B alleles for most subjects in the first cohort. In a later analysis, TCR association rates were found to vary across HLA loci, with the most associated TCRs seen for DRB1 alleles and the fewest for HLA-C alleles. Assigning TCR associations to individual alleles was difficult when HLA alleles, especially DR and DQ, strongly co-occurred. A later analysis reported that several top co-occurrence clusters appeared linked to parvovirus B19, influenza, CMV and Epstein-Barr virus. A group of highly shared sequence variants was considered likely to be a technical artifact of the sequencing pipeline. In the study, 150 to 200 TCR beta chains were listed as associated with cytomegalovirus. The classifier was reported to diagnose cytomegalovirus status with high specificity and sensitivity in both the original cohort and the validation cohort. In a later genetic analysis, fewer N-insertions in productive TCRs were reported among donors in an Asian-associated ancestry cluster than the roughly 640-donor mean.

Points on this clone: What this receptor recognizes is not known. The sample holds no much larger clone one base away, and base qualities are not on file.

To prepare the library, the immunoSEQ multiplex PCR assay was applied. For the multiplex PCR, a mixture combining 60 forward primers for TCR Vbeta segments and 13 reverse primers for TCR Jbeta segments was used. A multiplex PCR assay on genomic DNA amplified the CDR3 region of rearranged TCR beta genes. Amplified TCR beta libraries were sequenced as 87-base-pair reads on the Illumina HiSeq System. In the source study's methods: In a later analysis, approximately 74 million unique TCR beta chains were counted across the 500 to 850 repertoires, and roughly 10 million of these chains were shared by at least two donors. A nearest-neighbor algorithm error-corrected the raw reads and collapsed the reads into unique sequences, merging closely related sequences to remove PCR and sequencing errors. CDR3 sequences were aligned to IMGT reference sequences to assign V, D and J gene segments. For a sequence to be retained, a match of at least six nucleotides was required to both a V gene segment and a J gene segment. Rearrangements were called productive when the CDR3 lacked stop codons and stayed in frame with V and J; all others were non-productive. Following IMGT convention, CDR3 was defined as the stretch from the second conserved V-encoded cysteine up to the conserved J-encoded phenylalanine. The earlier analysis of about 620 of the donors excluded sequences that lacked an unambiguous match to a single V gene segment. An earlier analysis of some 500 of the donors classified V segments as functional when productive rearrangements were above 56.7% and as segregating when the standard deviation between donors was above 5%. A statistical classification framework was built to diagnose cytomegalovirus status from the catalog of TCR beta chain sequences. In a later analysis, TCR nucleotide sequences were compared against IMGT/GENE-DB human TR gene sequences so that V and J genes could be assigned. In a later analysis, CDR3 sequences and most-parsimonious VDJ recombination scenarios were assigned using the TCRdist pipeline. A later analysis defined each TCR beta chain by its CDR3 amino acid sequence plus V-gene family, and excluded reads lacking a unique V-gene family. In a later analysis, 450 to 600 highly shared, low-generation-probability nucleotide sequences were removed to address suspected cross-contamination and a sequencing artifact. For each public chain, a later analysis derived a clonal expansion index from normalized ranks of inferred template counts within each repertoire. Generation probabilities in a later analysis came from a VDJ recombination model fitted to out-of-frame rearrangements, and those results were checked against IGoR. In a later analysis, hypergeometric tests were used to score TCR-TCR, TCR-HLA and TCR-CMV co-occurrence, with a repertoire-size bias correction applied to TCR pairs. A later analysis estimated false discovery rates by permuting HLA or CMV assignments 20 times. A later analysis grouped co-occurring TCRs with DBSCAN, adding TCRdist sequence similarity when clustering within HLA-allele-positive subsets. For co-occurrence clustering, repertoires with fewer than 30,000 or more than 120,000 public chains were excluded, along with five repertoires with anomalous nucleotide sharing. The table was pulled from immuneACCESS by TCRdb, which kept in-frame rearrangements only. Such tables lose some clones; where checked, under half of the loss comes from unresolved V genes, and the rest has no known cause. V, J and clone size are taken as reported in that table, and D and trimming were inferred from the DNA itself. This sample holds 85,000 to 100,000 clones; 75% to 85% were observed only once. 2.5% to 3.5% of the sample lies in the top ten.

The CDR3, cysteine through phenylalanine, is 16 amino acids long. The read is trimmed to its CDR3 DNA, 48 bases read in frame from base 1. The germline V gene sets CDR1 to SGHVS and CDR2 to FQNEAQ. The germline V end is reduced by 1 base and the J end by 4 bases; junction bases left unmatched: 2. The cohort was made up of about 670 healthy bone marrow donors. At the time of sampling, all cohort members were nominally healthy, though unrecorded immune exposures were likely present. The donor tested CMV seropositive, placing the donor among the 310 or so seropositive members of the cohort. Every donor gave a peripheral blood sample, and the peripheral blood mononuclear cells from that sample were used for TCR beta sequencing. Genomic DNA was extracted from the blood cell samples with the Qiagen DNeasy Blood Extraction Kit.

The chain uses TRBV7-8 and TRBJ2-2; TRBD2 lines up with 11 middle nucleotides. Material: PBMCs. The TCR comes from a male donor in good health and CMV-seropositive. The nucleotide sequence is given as TGTGCCAGCAGCTTAGGACTAGCGGGGATCACCGGGGAGCTGTTTTTT. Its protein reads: CASSLGLAGITGELFF.